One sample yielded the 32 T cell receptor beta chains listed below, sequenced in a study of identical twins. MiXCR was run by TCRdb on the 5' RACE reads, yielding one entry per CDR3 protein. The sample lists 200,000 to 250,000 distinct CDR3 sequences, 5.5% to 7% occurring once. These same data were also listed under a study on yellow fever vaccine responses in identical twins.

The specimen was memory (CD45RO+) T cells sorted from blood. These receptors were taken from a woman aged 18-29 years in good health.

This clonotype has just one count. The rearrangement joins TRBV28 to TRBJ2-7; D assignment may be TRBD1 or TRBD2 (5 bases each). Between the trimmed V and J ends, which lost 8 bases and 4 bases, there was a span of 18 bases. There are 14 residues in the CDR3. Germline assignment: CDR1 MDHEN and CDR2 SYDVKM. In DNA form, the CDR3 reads TGTGCCAGCGGAACTCCGGGACGGGCATACGAGCAGTACTTC. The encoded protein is CASGTPGRAYEQYF.

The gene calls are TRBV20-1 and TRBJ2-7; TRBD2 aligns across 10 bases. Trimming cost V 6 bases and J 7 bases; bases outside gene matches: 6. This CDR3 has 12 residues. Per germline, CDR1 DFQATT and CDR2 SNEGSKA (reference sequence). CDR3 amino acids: CSARTSGYEQYF. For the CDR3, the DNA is TGCAGTGCGCGGACTAGCGGTTATGAGCAGTACTTC.

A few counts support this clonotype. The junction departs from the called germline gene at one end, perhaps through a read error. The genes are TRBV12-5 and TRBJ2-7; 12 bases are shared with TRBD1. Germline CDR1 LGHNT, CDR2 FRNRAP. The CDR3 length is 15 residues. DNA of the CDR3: TGTGTTAGTGGTTTGGGACAGGGGGCGAACCACGAGCAGTACTTC. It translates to CVSGLGQGANHEQYF. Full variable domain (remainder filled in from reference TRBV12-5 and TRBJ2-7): DARVTQTPRHKVTEMGQEVTMRCQPILGHNTVFWYRQTMMQGLELLAYFRNRAPLDDSGMPKDRFSAEMPDATLATLKIQPSEPRDSAVYFCVSGLGQGANHEQYFGPGTRLTVT.

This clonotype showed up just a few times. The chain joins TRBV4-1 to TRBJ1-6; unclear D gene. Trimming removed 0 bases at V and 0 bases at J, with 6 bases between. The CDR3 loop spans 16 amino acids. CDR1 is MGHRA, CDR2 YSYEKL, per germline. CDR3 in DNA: TGCGCCAGCAGCCAAGACACGGACTCCTATAATTCACCCCTCCACTTT. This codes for CASSQDTDSYNSPLHF.

The CDR3 DNA reads TGTGCCAGCAAACTGGGACAGGGAACCTATGAGCAGTTCTTC. It is translated as CASKLGQGTYEQFF. This rearrangement joins TRBV5-5 to TRBJ2-1; 9 bases line up with TRBD1. The junction had 9 bases not matched to a gene; V was cut back by 6 bases and J by 8 bases. The CDR3 has 14 amino acids. Germline values: CDR1 SGHKS, CDR2 YYEKEE (reference sequence).

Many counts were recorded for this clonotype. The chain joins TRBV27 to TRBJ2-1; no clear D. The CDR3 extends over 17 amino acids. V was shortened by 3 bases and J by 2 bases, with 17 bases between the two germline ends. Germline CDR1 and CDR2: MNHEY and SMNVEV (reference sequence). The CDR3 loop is CASSFIRSLIPYNEQFF. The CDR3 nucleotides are TGTGCCAGCAGTTTTATCAGGAGCCTAATCCCCTACAATGAGCAGTTCTTC.

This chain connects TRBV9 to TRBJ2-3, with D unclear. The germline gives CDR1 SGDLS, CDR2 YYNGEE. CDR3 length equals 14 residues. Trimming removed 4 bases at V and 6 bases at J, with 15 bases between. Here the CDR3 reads CASSFGLLEDTQYF. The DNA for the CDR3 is TGTGCCAGCAGCTTCGGGCTACTGGAGGATACGCAGTATTTT. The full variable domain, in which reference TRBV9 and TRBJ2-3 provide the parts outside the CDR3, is DSGVTQTPKHLITATGQRVTLRCSPRSGDLSVYWYQQSLDQGLQFLIQYYNGEERAKGNILERFSAQQFPDLHSELNLSSLELGDSALYFCASSFGLLEDTQYFGPGTRLTVL.

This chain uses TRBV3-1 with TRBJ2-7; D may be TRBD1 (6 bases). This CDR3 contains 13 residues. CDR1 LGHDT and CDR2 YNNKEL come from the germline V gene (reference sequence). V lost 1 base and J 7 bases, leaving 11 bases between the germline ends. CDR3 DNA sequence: TGTGCCAGCAGCCAAGGGCAGGGGCTTGAGCAGTACGTC. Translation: CASSQGQGLEQYV.

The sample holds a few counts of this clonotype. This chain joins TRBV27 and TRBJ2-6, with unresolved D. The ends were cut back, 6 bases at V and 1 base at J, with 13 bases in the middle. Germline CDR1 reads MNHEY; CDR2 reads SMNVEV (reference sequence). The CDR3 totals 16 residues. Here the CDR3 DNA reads TGTGCCAGCAGCCCGCCCTTGGCTTCTGGGGCCAACGTCCTGACTTTC. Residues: CASSPPLASGANVLTF.

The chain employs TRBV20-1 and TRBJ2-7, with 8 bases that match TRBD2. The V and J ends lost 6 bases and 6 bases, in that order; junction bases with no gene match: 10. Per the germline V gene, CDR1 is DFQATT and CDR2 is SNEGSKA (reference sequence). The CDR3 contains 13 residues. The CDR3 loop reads CSAGGSGGSEQYV. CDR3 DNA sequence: TGCAGTGCCGGGGGGAGCGGGGGTTCCGAGCAGTACGTC.

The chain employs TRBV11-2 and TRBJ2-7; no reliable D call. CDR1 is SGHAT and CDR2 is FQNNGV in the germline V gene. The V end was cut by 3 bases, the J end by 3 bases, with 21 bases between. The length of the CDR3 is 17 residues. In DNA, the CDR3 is TGTGCCAGCAGCTTCGGTACTGGGCCCTACCAGATCTACGAGCAGTACTTC. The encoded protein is CASSFGTGPYQIYEQYF.

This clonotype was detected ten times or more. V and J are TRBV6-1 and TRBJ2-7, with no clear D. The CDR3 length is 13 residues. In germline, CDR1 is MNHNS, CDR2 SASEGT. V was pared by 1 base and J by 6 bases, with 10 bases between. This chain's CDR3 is CASSEGPGVEQYV. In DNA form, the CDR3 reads TGTGCCAGCAGTGAAGGTCCTGGGGTCGAGCAGTACGTC.

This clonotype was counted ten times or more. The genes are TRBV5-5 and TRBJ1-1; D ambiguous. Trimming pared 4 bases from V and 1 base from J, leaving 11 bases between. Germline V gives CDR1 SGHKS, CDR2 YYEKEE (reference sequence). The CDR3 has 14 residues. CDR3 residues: CASSRREGNTEAFF. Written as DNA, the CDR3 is TGTGCCAGCAGCCGCCGTGAGGGGAACACTGAAGCTTTCTTT.

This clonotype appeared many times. The CDR3 here is CASSYGHPGSGNTIYF. The CDR3 DNA is TGTGCCAGCAGCTATGGACATCCAGGATCTGGAAACACCATATATTTT. V is TRBV4-2 and J is TRBJ1-3; weak D call: TRBD1 (5 bases). Per the germline V gene, CDR1 is LGHNA and CDR2 is YNFKEQ. The V gene lost 5 bases and the J gene lost 1 base, with 15 bases spanning the gap. The CDR3 loop spans 16 amino acids.

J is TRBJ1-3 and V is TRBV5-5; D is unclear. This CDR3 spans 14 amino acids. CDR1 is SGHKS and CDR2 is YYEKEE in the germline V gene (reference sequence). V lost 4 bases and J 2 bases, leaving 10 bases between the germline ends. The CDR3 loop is CASSLGTAGNTIYF. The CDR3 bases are TGTGCCAGCAGCCTGGGTACGGCTGGAAACACCATATATTTT.

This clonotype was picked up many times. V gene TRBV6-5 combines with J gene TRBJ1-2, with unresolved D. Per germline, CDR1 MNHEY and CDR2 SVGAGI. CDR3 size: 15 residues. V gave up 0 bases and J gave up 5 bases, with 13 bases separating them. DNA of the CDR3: TGTGCCAGCAGTTACTCGTTCGGTGAGGGTTATGGCTACACCTTC. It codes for CASSYSFGEGYGYTF.

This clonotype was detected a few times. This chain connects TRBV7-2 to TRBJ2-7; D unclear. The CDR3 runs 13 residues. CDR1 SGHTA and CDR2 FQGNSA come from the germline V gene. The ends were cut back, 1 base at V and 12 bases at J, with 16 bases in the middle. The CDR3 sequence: CASSLEKGLKLYV. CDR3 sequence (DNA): TGTGCCAGCAGCTTAGAAAAAGGGTTGAAGTTGTACGTC.

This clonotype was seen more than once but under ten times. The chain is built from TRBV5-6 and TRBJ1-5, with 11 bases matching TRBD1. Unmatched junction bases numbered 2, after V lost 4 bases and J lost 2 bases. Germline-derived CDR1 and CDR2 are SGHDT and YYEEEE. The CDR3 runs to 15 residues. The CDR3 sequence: CASSAGQGGNQPQHF. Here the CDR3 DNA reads TGTGCCAGCAGCGCGGGACAGGGGGGCAATCAGCCCCAGCATTTT. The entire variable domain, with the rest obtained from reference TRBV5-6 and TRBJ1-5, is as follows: DAGVTQSPTHLIKTRGQQVTLRCSPKSGHDTVSWYQQALGQGPQFIFQYYEEEERQRGNFPDRFSGHQFPNYSSELNVNALLLGDSALYLCASSAGQGGNQPQHFGDGTRLSIL.

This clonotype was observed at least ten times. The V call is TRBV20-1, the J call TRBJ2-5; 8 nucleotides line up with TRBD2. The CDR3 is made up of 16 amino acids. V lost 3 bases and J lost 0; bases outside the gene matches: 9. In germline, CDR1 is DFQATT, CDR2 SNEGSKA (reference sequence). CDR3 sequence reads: CSARGLTSAYQETQYF. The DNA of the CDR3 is TGCAGTGCTAGGGGGTTGACTAGCGCCTACCAAGAGACCCAGTACTTC.

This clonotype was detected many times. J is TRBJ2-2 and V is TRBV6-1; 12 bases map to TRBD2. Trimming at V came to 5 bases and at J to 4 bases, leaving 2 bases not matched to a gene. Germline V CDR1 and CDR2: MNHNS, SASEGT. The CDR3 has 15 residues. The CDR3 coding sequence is TGTGCCAGCAGTCGGACTAGCGGGGCCACCGGGGAGCTGTTTTTT. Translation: CASSRTSGATGELFF.

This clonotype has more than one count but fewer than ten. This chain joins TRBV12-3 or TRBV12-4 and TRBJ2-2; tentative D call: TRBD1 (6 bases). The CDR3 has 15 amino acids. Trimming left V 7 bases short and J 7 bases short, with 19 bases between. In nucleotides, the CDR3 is TGTGCCAGCAATTTCTGGGGGCGCGGTTACGGGGAGCTGTTTTTT. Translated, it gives CASNFWGRGYGELFF.

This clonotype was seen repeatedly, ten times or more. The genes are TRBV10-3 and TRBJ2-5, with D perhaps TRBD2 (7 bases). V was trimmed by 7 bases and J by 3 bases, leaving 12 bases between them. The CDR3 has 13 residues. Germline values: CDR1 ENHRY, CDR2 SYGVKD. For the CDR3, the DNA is TGTGCCATCAACGAGGGGGGGGAAGAGACCCAGTACTTC. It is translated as CAINEGGEETQYF.

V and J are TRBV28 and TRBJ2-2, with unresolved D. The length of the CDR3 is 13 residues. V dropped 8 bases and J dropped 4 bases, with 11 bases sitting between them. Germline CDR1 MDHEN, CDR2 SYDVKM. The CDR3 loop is CASATLGTGELFF. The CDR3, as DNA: TGTGCCAGCGCCACCTTGGGCACCGGGGAGCTGTTTTTT.

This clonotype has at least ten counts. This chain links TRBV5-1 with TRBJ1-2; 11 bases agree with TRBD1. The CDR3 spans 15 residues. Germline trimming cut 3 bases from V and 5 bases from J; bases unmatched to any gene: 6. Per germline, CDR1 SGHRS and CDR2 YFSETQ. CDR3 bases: TGCGCCAGCAGCTCAAGGACAGGGGGCGCTTATGGCTACACCTTC. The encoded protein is CASSSRTGGAYGYTF. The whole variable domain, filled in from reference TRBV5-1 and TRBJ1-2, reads KAGVTQTPRYLIKTRGQQVTLSCSPISGHRSVSWYQQTPGQGLQFLFEYFSETQRNKGNFPGRFSGRQFSNSRSEMNVSTLELGDSALYLCASSSRTGGAYGYTFGSGTRLTVV.

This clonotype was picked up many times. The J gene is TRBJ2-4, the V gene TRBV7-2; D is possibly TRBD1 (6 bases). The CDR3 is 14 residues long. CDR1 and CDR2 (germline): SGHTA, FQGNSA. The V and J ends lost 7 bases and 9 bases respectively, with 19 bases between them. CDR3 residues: CASTSGLGAAIQYF. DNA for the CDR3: TGTGCCAGCACCTCCGGCTTGGGGGCGGCCATTCAGTACTTC.

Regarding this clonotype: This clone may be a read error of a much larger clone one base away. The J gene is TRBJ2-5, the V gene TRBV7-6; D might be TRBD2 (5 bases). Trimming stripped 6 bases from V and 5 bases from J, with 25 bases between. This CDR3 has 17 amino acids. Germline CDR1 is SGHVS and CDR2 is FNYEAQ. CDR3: CASSSPDSMGLTETQYF. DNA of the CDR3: TGTGCCAGCAGTTCCCCGGACTCAATGGGCCTTACGGAGACCCAGTACTTC.

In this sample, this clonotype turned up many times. The CDR3 nucleotides are TGCAGTGCTAGCCGACTAGATTACGAGCAGTACTTC. This gives the protein CSASRLDYEQYF. V usage is TRBV20-1 and J usage is TRBJ2-7; weak D call: TRBD2 (6 bases). The CDR3 length is 12 residues. Germline V gene lookup returns CDR1 DFQATT and CDR2 SNEGSKA (reference sequence). The V and J ends lost 3 bases and 4 bases respectively, with 10 bases between them.

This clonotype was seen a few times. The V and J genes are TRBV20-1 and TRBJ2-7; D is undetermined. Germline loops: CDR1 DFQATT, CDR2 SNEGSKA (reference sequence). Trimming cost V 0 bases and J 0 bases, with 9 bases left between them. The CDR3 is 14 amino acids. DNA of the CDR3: TGCAGTGCTAGAGAGACGGATATCTCCTACGAGCAGTACTTC. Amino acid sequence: CSARETDISYEQYF.

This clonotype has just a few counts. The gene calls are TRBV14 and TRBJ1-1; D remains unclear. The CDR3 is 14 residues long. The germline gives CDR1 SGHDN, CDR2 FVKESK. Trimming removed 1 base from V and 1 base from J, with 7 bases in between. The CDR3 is CASSQVVGNTEAFF. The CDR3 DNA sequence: TGTGCCAGCAGCCAAGTTGTAGGGAACACTGAAGCTTTCTTT.

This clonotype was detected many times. CDR3 nucleotides: TGTGCCAGCGAAGGTTTCGCACGGGGTTTTAATCAGCCCCAGCATTTT. Translating gives CASEGFARGFNQPQHF. The chain carries TRBV6-1 and TRBJ1-5; no definite D call. The CDR3 is 16 amino acids. Trimming removed 8 bases at V and 4 bases at J, with 21 bases between. The germline CDR1 and CDR2 sequences are MNHNS and SASEGT.

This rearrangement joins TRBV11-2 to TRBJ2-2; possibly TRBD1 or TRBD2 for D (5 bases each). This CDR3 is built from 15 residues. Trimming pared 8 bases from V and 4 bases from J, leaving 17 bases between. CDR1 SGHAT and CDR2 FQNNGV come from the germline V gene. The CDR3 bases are TGTGCCAGCGGCATGAGGGGTGAGAGCACCGGGGAGCTGTTTTTT. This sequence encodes CASGMRGESTGELFF.

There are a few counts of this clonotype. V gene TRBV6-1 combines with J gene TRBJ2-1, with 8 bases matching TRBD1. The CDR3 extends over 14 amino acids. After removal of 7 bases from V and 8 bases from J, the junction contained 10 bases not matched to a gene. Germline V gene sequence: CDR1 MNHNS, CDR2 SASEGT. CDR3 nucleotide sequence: TGTGCCAGCAACAGGGACAGGTATGAAGATGAGCAGTTCTTC. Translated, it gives CASNRDRYEDEQFF.